This T cell receptor (beta chain) emerged from a study of metastatic and nonmetastatic thyroid tumors. Study-level information: The comparison covered peripheral blood and tumor or nodule tissue in malignant and benign thyroid patients. Study-wide points: Malignant tumors reportedly showed significantly higher TCR beta diversity than benign nodules in both blood and tumor.

Details on this clone: Its target is not known.

TCRdb reassembled clones from the PCR reads with MiXCR. The sample has fewer than 40,000 clones; roughly 30% are singletons. Every patient was untreated before thyroid surgery. The TCR comes from a female donor with papillary thyroid cancer or a benign thyroid nodule (not recorded which). Some clones in this sample may be carry-over from other donors' samples. Sequencing was carried out using blood.

CDR3 sequence: CSASAGQNNSPLHF. The CDR3, as DNA: TGCAGTGCTAGTGCGGGGCAGAATAATTCACCCCTCCACTTT. The rearrangement links TRBV20-1 to TRBJ1-6, with D tentatively TRBD1 (5 bases). Per the germline V gene, CDR1 is DFQATT and CDR2 is SNEGSKA (reference sequence). CDR3 size: 14 residues. Trimming removed 3 bases at V and 5 bases at J, with 11 bases between.